A single T cell receptor (beta chain) is shown here with its context. V lost 2 bases to trimming and J lost 3 bases, with 8 bases between them. This CDR3 region has 13 residues. Germline values: CDR1 GTSNPN, CDR2 SVGIG (reference sequence). Data came from immunoSEQ multiplex PCR; TCRdb stores just in-frame clones and leaves some out. This sample carries 200,000 or so clones, around 84% of them seen once, and the ten largest clones take roughly 5.7%. The sample comes from a study of blood T cell repertoires in COVID-19. Material: peripheral blood. The chain has TRBV30 and TRBJ1-5, with D unresolved. This TCR derives from an elderly man with acute or convalescent COVID-19. The CDR3 sequence: CAWSTQHNQPQHF. CDR3 DNA: TGTGCCTGGAGTACACAGCACAATCAGCCCCAGCATTTT.